One sample yielded the 31 T cell receptor beta chains listed below, sequenced in a study of CD8+ T cells in alopecia areata. Once RNA had been extracted, it was reverse transcribed into cDNA to act as the sequencing template. Sequencing used immunoSEQ multiplex PCR; TCRdb keeps in-frame clones, though not all of them. The sample lists over 200,000 clones, 57% occurring once. The input for sequencing was CD4+ T cells sorted from blood, taken at week 0. Every receptor here comes from a human donor with alopecia areata.

In DNA form, the CDR3 reads TGCGCCAGCAGCTTACTAGCGGGAGGGCCGAACACCGGGGAGCTGTTTTTT. Its translation is CASSLLAGGPNTGELFF. V and J are TRBV5-1 and TRBJ2-2, with 13 bases aligning to TRBD2. V shed 2 bases, J shed 0 bases, and the junction held 1 base outside the gene matches. CDR1 is SGHRS, CDR2 YFSETQ, per germline. This CDR3 has 17 residues.

The rearrangement uses TRBV16 and TRBJ1-1; D is perhaps TRBD1 (5 bases). Germline V gene data show CDR1 as KGHSY and CDR2 as FQNENV. The CDR3 is 17 residues long. V lost 0 bases to trimming and J lost 5 bases, with 19 bases between them. CDR3 sequence reads: CASSQSHGGGEETEAFF. For the CDR3, the DNA is TGTGCCAGCAGCCAATCTCACGGGGGAGGGGAGGAAACTGAAGCTTTCTTT. The full variable domain, with the rest looked up from reference TRBV16 and TRBJ1-1, is GEEVAQTPKHLVRGEGQKAKLYCAPIKGHSYVFWYQQVLKNEFKFLISFQNENVFDETGMPKERFSAKCLPNSPCSLEIQATKLEDSAVYFCASSQSHGGGEETEAFFGQGTRLTVV.

The table lists this clone with a few counts. The chain links TRBV7-9 to TRBJ1-1, with D tentatively TRBD1 (6 bases). The CDR3 has 13 amino acids. V was pared by 5 bases and J by 1 base, with 8 bases between. Germline V gene sequence: CDR1 SEHNR, CDR2 FQNEAQ (reference sequence). The CDR3 DNA reads TGTGCCAGCAGCCAACAGGGGAACACTGAAGCTTTCTTT. Amino acid sequence: CASSQQGNTEAFF.

V is TRBV7-9 and J is TRBJ1-5, with D maybe TRBD1 (6 bases). Trimming stripped 1 base from V and 4 bases from J, with 11 bases between. The CDR3 contains 15 residues. Per the germline V gene, CDR1 is SEHNR and CDR2 is FQNEAQ (reference sequence). CDR3 sequence: CASSLDGGPNQPQHF. The CDR3 nucleotides are TGTGCCAGCAGCTTAGATGGGGGCCCTAATCAGCCCCAGCATTTT.

This chain connects TRBV29-1 to TRBJ2-1; D is possibly TRBD2 (6 bases). The V and J ends lost 1 base and 2 bases respectively, with 6 bases between them. Per the germline V gene, CDR1 is SQVTM and CDR2 is ANQGSEA. This CDR3 comprises 13 residues. CDR3 nucleotides: TGCAGCGTTGAAGGGACTACCTACAATGAGCAGTTCTTC. Its protein is CSVEGTTYNEQFF.

The CDR3, as DNA: TGTGCCAGCAGTGTTATCCGGGACAGGGAATCCTATGGCTACACCTTC. Translation: CASSVIRDRESYGYTF. This chain uses TRBV6-1 with TRBJ1-2, with 9 bases that match TRBD1. There are 16 residues in the CDR3. The germline gives CDR1 MNHNS, CDR2 SASEGT. The V gene end was trimmed by 4 bases and the J gene end by 4 bases; junction bases not matched to a gene: 10.

The chain has TRBV5-5 and TRBJ1-1; no definite D call. This CDR3 spans 14 amino acids. Trimming left V 0 bases short and J 8 bases short, with 14 bases between. The germline V gene encodes CDR1 SGHKS and CDR2 YYEKEE (reference sequence). CDR3 protein: CASSLASTREEAFF. CDR3 sequence (DNA): TGTGCCAGCAGCTTGGCTTCTACGAGGGAGGAAGCTTTCTTT. Complete variable domain (other parts from reference TRBV5-5 and TRBJ1-1): DAGVTQSPTHLIKTRGQQVTLRCSPISGHKSVSWYQQVLGQGPQFIFQYYEKEERGRGNFPDRFSARQFPNYSSELNVNALLLGDSALYLCASSLASTREEAFFGQGTRLTVV.

The chain carries TRBV4-1 and TRBJ2-7; 7 positions match TRBD2. The germline V gene encodes CDR1 MGHRA and CDR2 YSYEKL. The ends lost 5 bases at V and 2 bases at J; junction bases unmatched: 3. The CDR3 has 13 amino acids. CDR3 nucleotide sequence: TGCGCCAGCAGCTCTCTAGCGGCCTACGAGCAGTACTTC. It translates to CASSSLAAYEQYF.

V is TRBV18 and J is TRBJ2-5; maybe TRBD1 (6 bases). There are 15 residues in the CDR3. Germline CDR1 and CDR2: KGHSH and LQKENI. V shed 0 bases and J shed 3 bases, with 11 bases lying between them. Here the CDR3 DNA reads TGTGCCAGCTCACCACCGGGGGCTGCCGAAGAGACCCAGTACTTC. Protein sequence: CASSPPGAAEETQYF.

The sample holds a few counts of this clone. The rearrangement links TRBV9 to TRBJ2-5, with D perhaps TRBD1 (5 bases). Germline V lookup: CDR1 SGDLS, CDR2 YYNGEE. This CDR3 is 14 amino acids long. The V end was cut by 0 bases, the J end by 1 base, with 7 bases between. CDR3 region: CASSVDTGQETQYF. Here the CDR3 DNA reads TGTGCCAGCAGCGTAGATACAGGCCAAGAGACCCAGTACTTC.

The chain employs TRBV11-2 and TRBJ2-2; 7 bases are a match to TRBD1. Trimming removed 8 bases from V and 2 bases from J; junction bases left unmatched: 14. Germline V gives CDR1 SGHAT, CDR2 FQNNGV. CDR3 length: 17 residues. In DNA, the CDR3 is TGTGCCAGCTTAACCCACAGGGGACAGATAAACACCGGGGAGCTGTTTTTT. It specifies CASLTHRGQINTGELFF.

V usage is TRBV2 and J usage is TRBJ2-2; TRBD1 agrees at 8 bases. The CDR3 consists of 16 residues. J gave up 0 bases and V 8 bases, and 8 bases lay outside the gene matches. Germline V CDR1 and CDR2: SNHLY, FYNNEI. DNA of the CDR3: TGTGCCAGCTCCCCGCAGGGGGCCACGAACACCGGGGAGCTGTTTTTT. As protein: CASSPQGATNTGELFF.

The chain joins TRBV7-3 to TRBJ2-1; 10 bases agree with TRBD1. Germline trimming cut 2 bases from V and 7 bases from J; bases unmatched to any gene: 11. Germline loops: CDR1 SGHTA, CDR2 FQGTGA. The length of the CDR3 is 17 residues. The CDR3 here is CASSLPPTGGRGNEQFF. CDR3 sequence (DNA): TGTGCCAGCAGCTTACCGCCGACAGGGGGCAGGGGGAATGAGCAGTTCTTC.

CDR3 DNA: TGTGCCAGCAGCCCCCATGGGGGCAATCAGCCCCAGCATTTT. Protein product: CASSPHGGNQPQHF. The chain carries TRBV7-2 and TRBJ1-5; D is undetermined. The CDR3 is 14 amino acids. Germline V gives CDR1 SGHTA, CDR2 FQGNSA. V was shortened by 5 bases and J by 2 bases, with 10 bases between the two germline ends.

J is TRBJ1-2 and V is TRBV30; possibly TRBD1 for D (5 bases). V lost 0 bases to trimming and J lost 8 bases, with 19 bases between them. CDR3 length equals 15 residues. Germline V lookup: CDR1 GTSNPN, CDR2 SVGIG (reference sequence). The CDR3 sequence is CAWSVTGREHFGYTF. CDR3 bases: TGTGCCTGGAGTGTAACGGGCAGGGAGCACTTCGGCTACACCTTC.

The V gene is TRBV11-1, the J gene TRBJ2-2; D unresolved. Germline CDR1 and CDR2: SGHAT and FQDESV (reference sequence). The CDR3 runs to 14 residues. Trimming took 5 bases from V and 11 from J, leaving 18 bases between them. CDR3 sequence: CASSPPGGLRELFF. For the CDR3, the DNA is TGTGCCAGCAGCCCACCGGGTGGGCTCCGAGAGCTGTTTTTT.

In this sample, this clone turned up a few times. This chain joins TRBV25-1 and TRBJ2-1; D gene unclear. The CDR3 extends over 14 amino acids. V was trimmed by 7 bases and J by 6 bases, leaving 16 bases between them. The germline CDR1 and CDR2 sequences are MGHDK and SYGVNS. In nucleotides, the CDR3 is TGTGCCAGCAAGAGGTCCGACCTAGGCAATGAGCAGTTCTTC. The encoded protein is CASKRSDLGNEQFF.

The CDR3 nucleotides read TGCAGCGTTGTTCCGCGTTTAGCGGGGGAGCAGTACTTC. Translating gives CSVVPRLAGEQYF. V is TRBV29-1 and J is TRBJ2-7; 8 bases align to TRBD2. J gave up 7 bases and V 4 bases, and 9 bases lay outside the gene matches. Germline V gives CDR1 SQVTM, CDR2 ANQGSEA. There are 13 residues in the CDR3.

The chain recombines TRBV7-8 with TRBJ2-7; tentatively, D is TRBD1 (5 bases). This CDR3 comprises 14 residues. Trimming removed 3 bases from V and 2 bases from J, with 11 bases in between. CDR1 is SGHVS, CDR2 FQNEAQ, per germline. This chain's CDR3 is CASSFQGIPYEQYF. The CDR3, as DNA: TGTGCCAGCAGCTTTCAGGGAATCCCCTACGAGCAGTACTTC.

Note on this clone: Other DNA sequences within the sample encode an identical CDR3. The chain combines TRBV29-1 with TRBJ1-1; D gene uncertain. Per germline, CDR1 SQVTM and CDR2 ANQGSEA. Trimming removed 4 bases from V and 0 bases from J, with 6 bases in between. The length of the CDR3 is 12 residues. CDR3 in amino acids: CSVGQMNTEAFF. The CDR3 DNA reads TGCAGCGTTGGACAAATGAACACTGAAGCTTTCTTT. The variable domain in full, completed from reference TRBV29-1 and TRBJ1-1, reads SAVISQKPSRDICQRGTSLTIQCQVDSQVTMMFWYRQQPGQSLTLIATANQGSEATYESGFVIDKFPISRPNLTFSTLTVSNMSPEDSSIYLCSVGQMNTEAFFGQGTRLTVV.

This clone was observed a single time. The rearrangement uses TRBV30 and TRBJ1-5; D remains unclear. The CDR3 is made up of 18 amino acids. Per the germline V gene, CDR1 is GTSNPN and CDR2 is SVGIG (reference sequence). V lost 3 bases and J 0 bases, leaving 21 bases between the germline ends. The CDR3 region has the DNA TGTGCCTGGAGCGCCCTTGGGTCGACCCATTATAGCAATCAGCCCCAGCATTTT. Encoded protein: CAWSALGSTHYSNQPQHF.

Details on this clone: The junction departs from the called germline gene at one end, perhaps through a read error. The V gene is TRBV30, the J gene TRBJ2-7, with D tentatively TRBD2 (5 bases). The germline V gene encodes CDR1 GTSNPN and CDR2 SVGIG (reference sequence). This CDR3 spans 13 amino acids. CDR3 DNA sequence: TGTGCATGGAACCGGGGTCTCTCCTACGAGCAGTACTTC. Its translation is CAWNRGLSYEQYF.

The rearrangement links TRBV30 to TRBJ2-1; 14 bases match TRBD2. Germline V gene data show CDR1 as GTSNPN and CDR2 as SVGIG (reference sequence). The V and J ends lost 7 bases and 7 bases, in that order; junction bases with no gene match: 3. This CDR3 region has 13 residues. CDR3 coding DNA: TGTGCCTCAAGGACTAGCGGGAGGAATGAGCAGTTCTTC. Encoded protein: CASRTSGRNEQFF. The complete variable domain, with remaining parts taken from reference TRBV30 and TRBJ2-1, reads SQTIHQWPATLVQPVGSPLSLECTVEGTSNPNLYWYRQAAGRGLQLLFYSVGIGQISSEVPQNLSASRPQDRQFILSSKKLLLSDSGFYLCASRTSGRNEQFFGPGTRLTVL.

The rearrangement joins TRBV15 to TRBJ2-7, with 9 bases fitting TRBD1. Germline V lookup: CDR1 LNHNV, CDR2 YYDKDF (reference sequence). The CDR3 sequence is 15 residues long. Trimming removed 2 bases from V and 5 bases from J; junction bases left unmatched: 7. The CDR3 nucleotides are TGTGCCACCAGCAGAAACAGGGGGCCCCTTAACGAGCAGTACTTC. Its translation is CATSRNRGPLNEQYF.

V and J are TRBV30 and TRBJ1-5; no reliable D call. Germline CDR1 is GTSNPN and CDR2 is SVGIG (reference sequence). The V gene lost 0 bases and the J gene lost 0 bases, with 12 bases spanning the gap. The CDR3 is 16 amino acids. The CDR3 protein is CAWSVGTRGSNQPQHF. The CDR3 coding sequence is TGTGCCTGGAGTGTCGGAACTCGGGGTAGCAATCAGCCCCAGCATTTT.

The rearrangement joins TRBV30 to TRBJ2-1; TRBD2 might be the D (6 bases). The ends were cut back, 7 bases at V and 1 base at J, with 14 bases in the middle. This CDR3 has 14 amino acids. CDR1 is GTSNPN and CDR2 is SVGIG in the germline V gene (reference sequence). CDR3 DNA sequence: TGTGCCTCAATGGCCGGGGGTTCCTACAATGAGCAGTTCTTC. Translating it yields CASMAGGSYNEQFF.

This chain links TRBV25-1 with TRBJ1-5, with D unresolved. The CDR3 has 14 amino acids. Germline V gene sequence: CDR1 MGHDK, CDR2 SYGVNS. The ends were cut back, 3 bases at V and 2 bases at J, with 8 bases in the middle. The chain's CDR3 is CASSDRRGNQPQHF. CDR3 coding DNA: TGTGCCAGCAGTGATCGGCGGGGCAATCAGCCCCAGCATTTT.

The J gene is TRBJ1-1, the V gene TRBV25-1; D is possibly TRBD1 (5 bases). Trimming stripped 6 bases from V and 4 bases from J, with 12 bases between. There are 13 residues in the CDR3. Germline CDR1 and CDR2: MGHDK and SYGVNS. This CDR3 reads CASRQGSTTEAFF. The CDR3, as DNA: TGTGCCAGCAGGCAGGGAAGTACCACTGAAGCTTTCTTT.

The chain employs TRBV5-1 and TRBJ1-1; the match to TRBD1 covers 9 bases. The length of the CDR3 is 16 residues. Germline V gene lookup returns CDR1 SGHRS and CDR2 YFSETQ. Trimming cost V 4 bases and J 0 bases; bases outside gene matches: 7. The CDR3 sequence: CASSGRTGVMNTEAFF. CDR3 bases: TGCGCCAGCAGCGGCCGGACAGGGGTCATGAACACTGAAGCTTTCTTT.

This clone has a handful of counts. This chain links TRBV30 with TRBJ2-1; 15 bases are shared with TRBD2. The V and J ends lost 4 bases and 8 bases, in that order; junction bases with no gene match: 9. CDR1 and CDR2 from the germline V gene are GTSNPN and SVGIG (reference sequence). CDR3 length: 16 amino acids. CDR3 coding DNA: TGTGCCTGGAACAACCCGGGACTAGCGGGAGGATATGAGCAGTTCTTC. It translates to CAWNNPGLAGGYEQFF.

The chain uses TRBV6-6 and TRBJ2-1, with 10 bases fitting TRBD2. The V gene end was trimmed by 5 bases and the J gene end by 4 bases; junction bases not matched to a gene: 2. Germline assignment: CDR1 MNHNY and CDR2 SVGAGI (reference sequence). The CDR3 has 14 residues. CDR3 region: CASSTSGDYNEQFF. The DNA of the CDR3 is TGTGCCAGCAGTACTAGCGGGGATTACAATGAGCAGTTCTTC.